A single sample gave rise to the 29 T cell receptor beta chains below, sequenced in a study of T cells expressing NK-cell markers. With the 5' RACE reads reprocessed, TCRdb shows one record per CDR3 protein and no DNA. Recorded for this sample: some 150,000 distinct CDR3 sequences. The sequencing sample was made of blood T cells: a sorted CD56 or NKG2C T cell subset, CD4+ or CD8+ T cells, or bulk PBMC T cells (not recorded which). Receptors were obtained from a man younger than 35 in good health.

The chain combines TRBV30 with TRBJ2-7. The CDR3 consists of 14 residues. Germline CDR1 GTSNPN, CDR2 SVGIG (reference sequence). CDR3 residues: CAWSDVGLDYEQYF.

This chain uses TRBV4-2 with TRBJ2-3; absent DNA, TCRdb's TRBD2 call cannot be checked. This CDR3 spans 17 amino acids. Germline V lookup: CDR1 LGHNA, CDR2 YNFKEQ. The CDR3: CASSQGGTIDYTDTQYF.

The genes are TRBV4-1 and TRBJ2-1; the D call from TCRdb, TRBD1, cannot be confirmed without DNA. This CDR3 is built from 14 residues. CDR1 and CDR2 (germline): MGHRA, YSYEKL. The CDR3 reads CASSHSTGYDEQFF.

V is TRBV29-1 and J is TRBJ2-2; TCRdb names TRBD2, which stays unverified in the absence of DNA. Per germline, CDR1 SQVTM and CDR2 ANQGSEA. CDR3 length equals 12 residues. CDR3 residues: CSVFLAGGELFF.

CDR3 in amino acids: CASSFVNGELFF. The genes are TRBV6-5 and TRBJ2-2. CDR3 length equals 12 residues. Looked up from germline, CDR1 is MNHEY and CDR2 is SVGAGI.

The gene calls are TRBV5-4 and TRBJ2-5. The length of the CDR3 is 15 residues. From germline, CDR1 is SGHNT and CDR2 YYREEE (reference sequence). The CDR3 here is CASSLLAGEEETQYF. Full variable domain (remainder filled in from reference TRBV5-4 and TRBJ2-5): ETGVTQSPTHLIKTRGQQVTLRCSSQSGHNTVSWYQQALGQGPQFIFQYYREEENGRGNFPPRFSGLQFPNYSSELNVNALELDDSALYLCASSLLAGEEETQYFGPGTRLLVL.

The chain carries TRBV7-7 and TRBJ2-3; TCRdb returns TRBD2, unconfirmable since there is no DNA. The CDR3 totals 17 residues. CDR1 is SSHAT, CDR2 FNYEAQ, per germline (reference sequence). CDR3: CASSLGALGSRGDTQYF.

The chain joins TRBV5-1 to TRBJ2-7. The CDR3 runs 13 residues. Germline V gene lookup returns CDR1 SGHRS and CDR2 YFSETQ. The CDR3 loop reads CASSLSQDYEQYF.

The CDR3 is CASSTTAEQYF. V and J are TRBV27 and TRBJ2-7; TCRdb designates TRBD1, a call that cannot be tested without DNA. Per germline, CDR1 MNHEY and CDR2 SMNVEV (reference sequence). This CDR3 has 11 residues.

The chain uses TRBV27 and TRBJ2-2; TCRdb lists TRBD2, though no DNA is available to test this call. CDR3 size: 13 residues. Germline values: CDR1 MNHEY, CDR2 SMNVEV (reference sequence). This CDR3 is CASSSRRLGELFF.

CDR3 residues: CASSQEVSTGELFF. The chain recombines TRBV4-1 with TRBJ2-2. The CDR3 runs 14 residues. Germline V gives CDR1 MGHRA, CDR2 YSYEKL.

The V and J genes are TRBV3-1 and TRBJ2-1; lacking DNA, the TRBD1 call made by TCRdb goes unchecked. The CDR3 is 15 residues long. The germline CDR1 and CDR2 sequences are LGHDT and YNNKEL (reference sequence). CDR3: CASSQAQGGSREQFF.

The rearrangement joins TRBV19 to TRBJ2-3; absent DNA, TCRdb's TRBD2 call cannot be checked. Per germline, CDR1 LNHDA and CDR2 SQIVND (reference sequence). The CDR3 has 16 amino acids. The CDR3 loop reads CASTPGLAEGTDTQYF.

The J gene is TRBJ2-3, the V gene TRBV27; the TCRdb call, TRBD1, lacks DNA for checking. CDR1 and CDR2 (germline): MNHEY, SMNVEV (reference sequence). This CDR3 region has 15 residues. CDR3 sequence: CASRNAGEGTDTQYF.

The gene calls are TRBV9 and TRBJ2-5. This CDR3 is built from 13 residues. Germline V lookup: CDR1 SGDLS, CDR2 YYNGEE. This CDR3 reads CASSAEPIETQYF.

CDR3 residues: CATSRVPSGGQETQYF. V and J are TRBV15 and TRBJ2-5. This CDR3 contains 16 residues. Germline CDR1 is LNHNV and CDR2 is YYDKDF (reference sequence).

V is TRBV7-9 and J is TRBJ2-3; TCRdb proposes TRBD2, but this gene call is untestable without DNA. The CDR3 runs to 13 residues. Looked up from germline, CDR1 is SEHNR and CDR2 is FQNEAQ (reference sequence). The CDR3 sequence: CATLGTLQDTQYF.

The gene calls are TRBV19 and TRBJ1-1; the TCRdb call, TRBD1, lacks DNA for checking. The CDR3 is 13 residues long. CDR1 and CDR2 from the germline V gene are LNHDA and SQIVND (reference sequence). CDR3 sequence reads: CASTIGGYTEAFF.

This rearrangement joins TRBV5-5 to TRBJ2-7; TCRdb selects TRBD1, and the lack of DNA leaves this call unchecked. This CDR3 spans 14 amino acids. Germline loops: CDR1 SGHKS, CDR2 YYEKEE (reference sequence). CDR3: CASSLAQGGYEQYF.

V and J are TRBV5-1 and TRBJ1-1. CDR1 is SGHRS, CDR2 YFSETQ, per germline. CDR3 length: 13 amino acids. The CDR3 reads CASSLEDPKEAFF.

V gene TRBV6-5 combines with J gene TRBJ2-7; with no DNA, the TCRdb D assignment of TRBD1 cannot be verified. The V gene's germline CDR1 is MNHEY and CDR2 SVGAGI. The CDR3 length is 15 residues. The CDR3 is CASSYQAGGGYEQYF.

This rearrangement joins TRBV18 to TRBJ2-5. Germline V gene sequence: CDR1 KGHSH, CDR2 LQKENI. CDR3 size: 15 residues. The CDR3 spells CASTTGTQIQETQYF.

The CDR3 sequence is CASSLVYGRGLDPWEQYF. The chain employs TRBV7-3 and TRBJ2-7; with no DNA, the TCRdb D assignment of TRBD2 cannot be verified. The CDR3 loop spans 18 amino acids. Germline CDR1 and CDR2: SGHTA and FQGTGA.

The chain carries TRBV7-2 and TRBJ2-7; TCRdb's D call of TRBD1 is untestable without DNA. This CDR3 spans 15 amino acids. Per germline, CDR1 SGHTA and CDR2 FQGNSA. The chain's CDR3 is CASSLRTVVLYEQYF.

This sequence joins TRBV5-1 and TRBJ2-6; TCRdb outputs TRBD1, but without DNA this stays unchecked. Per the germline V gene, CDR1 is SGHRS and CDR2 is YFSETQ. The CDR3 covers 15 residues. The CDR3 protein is CASSLGDVGANVLTF.

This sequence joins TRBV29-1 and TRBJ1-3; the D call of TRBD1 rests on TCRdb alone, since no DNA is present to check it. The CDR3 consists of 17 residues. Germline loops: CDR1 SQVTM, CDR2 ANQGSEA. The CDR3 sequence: CSVEAPGHHEEGNTIYF.

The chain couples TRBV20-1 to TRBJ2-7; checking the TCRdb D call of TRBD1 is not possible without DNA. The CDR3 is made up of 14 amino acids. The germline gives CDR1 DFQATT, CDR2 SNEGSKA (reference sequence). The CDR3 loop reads CSASEVTGGYEQYF.

The CDR3 protein is CASRLGTEAFF. The J gene is TRBJ1-1, the V gene TRBV11-2. The germline V gene encodes CDR1 SGHAT and CDR2 FQNNGV. This CDR3 has 11 amino acids.

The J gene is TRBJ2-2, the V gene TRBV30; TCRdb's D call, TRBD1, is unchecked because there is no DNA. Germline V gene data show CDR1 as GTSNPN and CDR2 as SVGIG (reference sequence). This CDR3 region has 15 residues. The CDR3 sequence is CAWTASGGKAGELFF.